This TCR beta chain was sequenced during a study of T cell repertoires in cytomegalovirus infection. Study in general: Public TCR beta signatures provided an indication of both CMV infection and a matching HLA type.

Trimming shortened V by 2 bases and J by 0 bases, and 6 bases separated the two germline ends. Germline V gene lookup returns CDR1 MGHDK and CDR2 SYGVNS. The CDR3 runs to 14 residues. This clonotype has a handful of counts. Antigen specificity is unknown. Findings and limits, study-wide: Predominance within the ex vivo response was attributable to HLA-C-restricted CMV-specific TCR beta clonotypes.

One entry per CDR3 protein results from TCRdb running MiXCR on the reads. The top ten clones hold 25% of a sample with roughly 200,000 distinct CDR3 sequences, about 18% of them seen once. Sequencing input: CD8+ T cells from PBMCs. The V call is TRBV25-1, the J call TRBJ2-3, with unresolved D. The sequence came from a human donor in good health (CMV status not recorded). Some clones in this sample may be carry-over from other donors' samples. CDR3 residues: CASSERKSTDTQYF. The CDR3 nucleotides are TGTGCCAGCAGTGAACGAAAGAGCACAGATACGCAGTATTTT.